This T cell receptor (beta chain) was sequenced in a study of blood T cell repertoires in COVID-19. Looking at the study overall: Samples of COVID-19 (acute and convalescent) were obtained from the United States, Italy and Spain. In each case, the material was cDNA or gDNA derived from T cells, B-cell-depleted T cells, or PBMCs.

Original analysis: From reference gene primer amplification, estimates of nucleated cell counts were derived. Clones were read by immunoSEQ multiplex PCR, and TCRdb kept only the in-frame ones, dropping some. For V, J and clone size, that table is used; D and trimming come from the DNA. Of about 180,000 clones detected, roughly 85% appear once; the ten largest clones hold less than 30%. The origin of this receptor is a woman in her 70s with acute or convalescent COVID-19. Specimen: peripheral blood.

The CDR3 DNA follows: TGTGCCAGCAGTGAGGGGCCAAATTCACCCCTCCACTTT. It encodes CASSEGPNSPLHF. The gene calls are TRBV6-4 and TRBJ1-6; tentatively, D is TRBD1 (5 bases). The CDR3 runs 13 residues. Trimming shortened V by 3 bases and J by 7 bases, and 7 bases separated the two germline ends. Germline V gene sequence: CDR1 MRHNA, CDR2 SNTAGT.